The clone carrying this TCR beta chain was observed once. Looked up from germline, CDR1 is SGHAT and CDR2 is FQNNGV. The CDR3 totals 14 residues. V lost 6 bases, J lost 5 bases, and 7 bases stayed unmatched. The data were obtained in a study of Ad26.COV2.S vaccination and SARS-CoV-2 variants. The overall study: Recipients of Ad26.COV2.S got it intramuscularly, once or twice 56 days apart.

Noted treatment: about 20 received Ad26.COV2.S at low or high dose, single or two shots; roughly 5 received placebo; per-sample allocation not given. At day 63 after the first vaccine or placebo injection, samples were drawn. Measured with immunoSEQ multiplex PCR; TCRdb has only the in-frame clones, and not every one. The sample yields some 290,000 clones, more than 70% seen once. The gene calls are TRBV11-2 and TRBJ2-1; 7 bases match TRBD2. This sample comprised peripheral blood, obtained in a trial of Ad26.COV2.S vaccine versus placebo. The receptor was derived from a person aged 18-65 years who received the Ad26.COV2.S COVID-19 vaccine or a placebo. Here the CDR3 reads CASRFPGLNNEQFF. CDR3 nucleotides: TGTGCCAGCAGATTTCCGGGACTAAACAATGAGCAGTTCTTC.